The sequence of this T cell receptor (beta chain) was determined in a study of cytomegalovirus exposure and HLA in healthy donors. Overall study findings and caveats: Most of the CMV-associated TCR beta chains (in a later analysis) appeared to be HLA-restricted.

Primers: 60 Vbeta forward and 13 Jbeta reverse. The repertoire was sequenced with immunoSEQ multiplex PCR; TCRdb's copy has only in-frame clones and lacks some. The sample lists some 150,000 clones, more than 75% occurring once. Germline loops: CDR1 SGDLS, CDR2 YYNGEE. This CDR3 comprises 16 residues. The junction had 9 bases not matched to a gene; V was cut back by 3 bases and J by 2 bases. With respect to this clone: The antigen is undetermined.

Sequencing was performed on PBMCs. The clonotype originates from a woman aged 40 to 55 in good health and CMV-seropositive. This rearrangement joins TRBV9 to TRBJ2-3, with TRBD2 identical over 7 bases. The CDR3, as DNA: TGTGCCAGCAGCGGGGCCGGGACTACCCTCACAGATACGCAGTATTTT. It translates to CASSGAGTTLTDTQYF.